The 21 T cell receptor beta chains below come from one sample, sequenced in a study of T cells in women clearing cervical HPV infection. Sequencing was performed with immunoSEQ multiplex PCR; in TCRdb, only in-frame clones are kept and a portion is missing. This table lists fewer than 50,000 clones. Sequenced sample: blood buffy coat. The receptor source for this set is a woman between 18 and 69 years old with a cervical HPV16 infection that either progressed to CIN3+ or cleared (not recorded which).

CDR3 DNA, as far as it was read: TGCAGCGTTGAGATGCGGGGGGAAGTCTACGAG. Its protein product is CSVEMRGEVYE. The full CDR3 protein reads CSVEMRGEVYEQYF. V and J are TRBV29-1 and TRBJ2-7; 8 nucleotides match TRBD2. The observed sequence ends 3 residues before the CDR3 terminus, with the missing tail filled in from the germline J gene. Germline V gene sequence: CDR1 SQVTM, CDR2 ANQGSEA. With 3 bases clipped from V and 3 bases from J, the junction kept 7 bases outside the gene matches. This CDR3 comprises 14 residues.

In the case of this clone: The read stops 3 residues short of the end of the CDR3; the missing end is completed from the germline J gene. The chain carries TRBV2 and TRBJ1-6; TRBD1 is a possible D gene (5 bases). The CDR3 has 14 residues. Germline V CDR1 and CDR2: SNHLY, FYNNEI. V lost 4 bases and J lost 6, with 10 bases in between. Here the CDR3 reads CASSAREGNSPLHF. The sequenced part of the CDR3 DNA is TGTGCCAGCAGTGCCAGGGAAGGTAATTCACCC.

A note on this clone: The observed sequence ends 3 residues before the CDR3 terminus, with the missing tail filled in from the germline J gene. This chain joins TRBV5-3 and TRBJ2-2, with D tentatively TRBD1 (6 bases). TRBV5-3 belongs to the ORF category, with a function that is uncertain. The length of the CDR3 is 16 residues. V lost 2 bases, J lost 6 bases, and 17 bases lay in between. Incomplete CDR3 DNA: TGTGCCAGAAGCTTCTTGCAGGGGAATTTGTCCGGGGAG. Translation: CARSFLQGNLSGE. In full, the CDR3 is CARSFLQGNLSGELFF.

Partial CDR3 DNA: TGTGCCATCACCCCCGAGGACAGGGGCTATGGC. It yields the protein CAITPEDRGYG. The complete CDR3 sequence is CAITPEDRGYGYTF. V and J are TRBV10-3 and TRBJ1-2; 9 bases are shared with TRBD1. The CDR3 goes on 3 residues after the read ends, and that part is filled in from the germline J gene. The length of the CDR3 is 14 residues. Germline trimming cut 7 bases from V and 4 bases from J; bases unmatched to any gene: 7. Germline V gene sequence: CDR1 ENHRY, CDR2 SYGVKD.

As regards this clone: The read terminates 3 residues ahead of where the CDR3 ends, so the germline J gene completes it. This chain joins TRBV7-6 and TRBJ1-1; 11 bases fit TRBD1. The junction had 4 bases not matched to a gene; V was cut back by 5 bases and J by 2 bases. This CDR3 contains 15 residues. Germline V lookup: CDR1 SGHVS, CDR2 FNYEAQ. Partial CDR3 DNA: TGTGCCAGCAGCCCTAGGACAGGGGGCAACACTGAA. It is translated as CASSPRTGGNTE. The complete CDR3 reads CASSPRTGGNTEAFF.

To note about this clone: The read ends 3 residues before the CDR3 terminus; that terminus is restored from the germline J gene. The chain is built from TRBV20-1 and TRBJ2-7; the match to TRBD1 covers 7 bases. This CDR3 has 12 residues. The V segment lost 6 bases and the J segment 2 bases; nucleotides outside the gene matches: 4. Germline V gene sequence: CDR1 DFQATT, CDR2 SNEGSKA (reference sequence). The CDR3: CSARGQAYEQYF. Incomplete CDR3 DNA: TGCAGTGCCCGAGGACAGGCCTACGAG.

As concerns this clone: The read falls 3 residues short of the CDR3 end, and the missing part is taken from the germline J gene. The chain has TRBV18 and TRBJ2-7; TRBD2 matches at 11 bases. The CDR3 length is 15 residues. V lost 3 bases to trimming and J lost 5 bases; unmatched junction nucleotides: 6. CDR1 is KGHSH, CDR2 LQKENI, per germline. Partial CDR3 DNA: TGTGCCAGCTCACCCCCTAGCGGGAGGTCGCACGAG. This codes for CASSPPSGRSHE. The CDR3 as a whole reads CASSPPSGRSHEQYF.

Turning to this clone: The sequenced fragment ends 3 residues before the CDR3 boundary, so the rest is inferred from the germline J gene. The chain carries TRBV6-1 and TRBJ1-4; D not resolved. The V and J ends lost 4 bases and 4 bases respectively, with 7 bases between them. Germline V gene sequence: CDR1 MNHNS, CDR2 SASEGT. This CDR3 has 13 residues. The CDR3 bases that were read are TGTGCCAGCAGTGGATCCGGTAATGAAAAA. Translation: CASSGSGNEK. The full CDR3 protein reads CASSGSGNEKLFF.

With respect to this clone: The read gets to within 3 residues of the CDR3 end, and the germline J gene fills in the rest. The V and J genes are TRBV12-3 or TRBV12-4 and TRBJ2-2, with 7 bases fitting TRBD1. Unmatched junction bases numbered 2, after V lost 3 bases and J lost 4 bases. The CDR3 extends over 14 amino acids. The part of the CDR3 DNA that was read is TGTGCCAGCAGTTTGGGACAGTTCACCGGGGAG. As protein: CASSLGQFTGE. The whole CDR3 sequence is CASSLGQFTGELFF.

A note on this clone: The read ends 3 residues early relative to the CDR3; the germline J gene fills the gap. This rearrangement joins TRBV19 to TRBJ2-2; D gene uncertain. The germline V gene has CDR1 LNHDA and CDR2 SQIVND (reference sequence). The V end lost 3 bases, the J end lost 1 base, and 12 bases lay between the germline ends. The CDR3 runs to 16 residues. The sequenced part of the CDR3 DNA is TGTGCCAGTAGTATTAATGTCAGAGAGAACACCGGGGAG. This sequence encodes CASSINVRENTGE. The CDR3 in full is CASSINVRENTGELFF.

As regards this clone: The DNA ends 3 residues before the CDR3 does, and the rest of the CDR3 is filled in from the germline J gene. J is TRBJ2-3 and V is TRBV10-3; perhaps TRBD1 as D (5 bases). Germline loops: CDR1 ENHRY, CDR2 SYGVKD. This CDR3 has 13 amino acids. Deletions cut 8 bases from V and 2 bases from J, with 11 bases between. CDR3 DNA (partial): TGTGCCATCGCCCGACAGACCACAGATACG. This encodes CAIARQTTDT. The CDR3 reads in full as CAIARQTTDTQYF.

The chain's CDR3 is CASSPAAGGISEQYF. CDR3 bases read: TGTGCCAGTAGCCCTGCGGCGGGAGGAATTAGCGAG. The chain links TRBV19 to TRBJ2-7; 8 bases match TRBD2. Sequencing ends 3 residues short of the CDR3 end; the germline J gene provides the rest. Per the germline V gene, CDR1 is LNHDA and CDR2 is SQIVND (reference sequence). CDR3 length equals 15 residues. Trimming at V came to 6 bases and at J to 6 bases, leaving 13 bases not matched to a gene.

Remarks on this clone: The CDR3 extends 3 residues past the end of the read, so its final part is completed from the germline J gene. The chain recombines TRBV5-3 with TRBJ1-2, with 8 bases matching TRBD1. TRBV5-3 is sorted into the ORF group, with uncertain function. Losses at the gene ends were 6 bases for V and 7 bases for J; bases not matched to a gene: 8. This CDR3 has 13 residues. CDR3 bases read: TGTGCCAGAACCCATCAGGGGGCCAGTGGC. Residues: CARTHQGASG. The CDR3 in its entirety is CARTHQGASGYTF.

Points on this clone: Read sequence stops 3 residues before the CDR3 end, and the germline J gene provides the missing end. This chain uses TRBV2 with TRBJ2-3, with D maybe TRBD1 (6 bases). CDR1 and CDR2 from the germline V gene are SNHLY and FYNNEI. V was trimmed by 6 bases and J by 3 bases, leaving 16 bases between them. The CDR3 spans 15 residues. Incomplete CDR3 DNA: TGTGCCAGCAGCACCACAGGGATTGTAACAGATACG. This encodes CASSTTGIVTDT. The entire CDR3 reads CASSTTGIVTDTQYF.

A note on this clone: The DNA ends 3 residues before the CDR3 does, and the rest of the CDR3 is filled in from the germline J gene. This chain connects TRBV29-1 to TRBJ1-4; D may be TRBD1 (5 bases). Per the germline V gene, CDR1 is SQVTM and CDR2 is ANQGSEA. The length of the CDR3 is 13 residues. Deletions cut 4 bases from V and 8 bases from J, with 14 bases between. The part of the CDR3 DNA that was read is TGCAGCGTTGGCCGGGGGGTAGGCGAAAAA. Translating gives CSVGRGVGEK. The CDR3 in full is CSVGRGVGEKLFF.

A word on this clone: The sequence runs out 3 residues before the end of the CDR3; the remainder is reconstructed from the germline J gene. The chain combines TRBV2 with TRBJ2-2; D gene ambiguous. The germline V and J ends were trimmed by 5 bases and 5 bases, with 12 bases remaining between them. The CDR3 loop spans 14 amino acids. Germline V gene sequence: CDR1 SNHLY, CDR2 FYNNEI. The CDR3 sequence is CASSNAPWTGELFF. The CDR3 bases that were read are TGTGCCAGCAGTAACGCGCCGTGGACCGGGGAG.

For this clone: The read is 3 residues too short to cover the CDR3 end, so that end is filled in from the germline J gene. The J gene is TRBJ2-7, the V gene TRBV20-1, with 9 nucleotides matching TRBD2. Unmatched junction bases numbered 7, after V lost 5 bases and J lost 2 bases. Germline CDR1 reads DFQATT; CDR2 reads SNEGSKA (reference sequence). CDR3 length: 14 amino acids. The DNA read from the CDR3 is TGCAGTGCTCGATATAGCGGGAGCACCTACGAG. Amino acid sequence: CSARYSGSTYE. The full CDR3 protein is CSARYSGSTYEQYF.

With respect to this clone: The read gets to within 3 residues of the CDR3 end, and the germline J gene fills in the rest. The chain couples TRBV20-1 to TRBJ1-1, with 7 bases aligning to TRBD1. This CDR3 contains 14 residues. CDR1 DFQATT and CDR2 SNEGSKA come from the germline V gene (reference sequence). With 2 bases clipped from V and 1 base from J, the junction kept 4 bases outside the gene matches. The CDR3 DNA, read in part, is TGCAGTGCTAGACCTGGGACAGAGAACACTGAA. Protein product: CSARPGTENTE. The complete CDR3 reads CSARPGTENTEAFF.

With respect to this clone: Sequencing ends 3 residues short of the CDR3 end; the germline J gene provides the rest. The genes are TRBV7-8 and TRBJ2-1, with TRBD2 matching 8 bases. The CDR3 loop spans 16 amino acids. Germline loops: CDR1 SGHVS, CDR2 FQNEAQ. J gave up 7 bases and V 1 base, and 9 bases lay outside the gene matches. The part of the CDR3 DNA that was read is TGTGCCAGCAGCTTAGGGGGCTCGGGAGGGTTTAATGAG. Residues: CASSLGGSGGFNE. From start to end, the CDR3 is CASSLGGSGGFNEQFF. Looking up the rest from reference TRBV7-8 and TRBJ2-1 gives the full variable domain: GAGVSQSPRYKVAKRGQDVALRCDPISGHVSLFWYQQALGQGPEFLTYFQNEAQLDKSGLPSDRFFAERPEGSVSTLKIQRTQQEDSAVYLCASSLGGSGGFNEQFFGPGTRLTVL.

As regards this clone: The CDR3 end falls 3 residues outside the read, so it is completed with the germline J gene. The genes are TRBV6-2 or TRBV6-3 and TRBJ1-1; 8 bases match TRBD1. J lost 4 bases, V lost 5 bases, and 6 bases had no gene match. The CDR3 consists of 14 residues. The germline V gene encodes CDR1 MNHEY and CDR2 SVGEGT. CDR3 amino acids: CASSPFQGATEAFF. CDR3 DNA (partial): TGTGCCAGCAGTCCTTTTCAGGGGGCCACTGAA.

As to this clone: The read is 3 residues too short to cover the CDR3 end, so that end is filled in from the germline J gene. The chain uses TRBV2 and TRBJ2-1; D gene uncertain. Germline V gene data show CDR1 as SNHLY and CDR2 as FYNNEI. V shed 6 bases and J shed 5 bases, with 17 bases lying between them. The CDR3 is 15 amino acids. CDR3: CASSPTLTFNNEQFF. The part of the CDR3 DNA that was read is TGTGCCAGCAGCCCAACGTTGACTTTCAACAATGAG.